Shown below are 21 T cell receptor beta chains from a single sample sequenced in a study of prognosis after radiotherapy for stage I lung cancer. Two-round multiplex PCR amplified TCR beta CDR3 from genomic DNA. During first-round PCR, primers specific to each TRBV and TRBJ gene were used. TCRdb passed the multiplex PCR reads through MiXCR, listing each CDR3 protein once. Of roughly 14,000 distinct CDR3 sequences listed, over 25% are singletons. Here the sequenced sample was PBMCs, taken before or after stereotactic body radiation therapy (not recorded which). Source of these receptors: a donor aged 50 or older with non-small cell lung cancer.

This clonotype was detected ten times or more. The V and J genes are TRBV28 and TRBJ1-2; weak D call: TRBD1 (6 bases). The CDR3 is made up of 14 amino acids. Germline V gives CDR1 MDHEN, CDR2 SYDVKM. Trimming left V 6 bases short and J 6 bases short, with 17 bases between. CDR3 DNA: TGTGCCAGCAGACTCAGGGGCAGTAAGGATGGCTACACCTTC. It codes for CASRLRGSKDGYTF.

This chain uses TRBV11-2 with TRBJ2-7; D not resolved. The CDR3 has 15 amino acids. Trimming removed 2 bases at V and 3 bases at J, with 14 bases between. Per the germline V gene, CDR1 is SGHAT and CDR2 is FQNNGV. The CDR3 DNA is TGTGCCAGCAGCTTAAGTAGGGTCCCTAACTACGAGCAGTACTTC. Its translation: CASSLSRVPNYEQYF. Variable domain in full (rest from reference TRBV11-2 and TRBJ2-7): EAGVAQSPRYKIIEKRQSVAFWCNPISGHATLYWYQQILGQGPKLLIQFQNNGVVDDSQLPKDRFSAERLKGVDSTLKIQPAKLEDSAVYLCASSLSRVPNYEQYFGPGTRLTVT.

This clonotype has at least ten counts. A junction boundary mismatches the germline segment, possibly from a read error. The rearrangement joins TRBV7-7 to TRBJ2-3; no clear D. This CDR3 comprises 14 residues. Germline assignment: CDR1 SSHAT and CDR2 FNYEAQ (reference sequence). The CDR3 sequence: CASSLTGGTDTQYF. The CDR3 coding sequence is TGTGCTAGCAGCTTAACGGGCGGCACAGATACGCAGTATTTT.

Concerning this clonotype itself: One base separates it from a far larger clone, so it is likely a read error. The chain joins TRBV6-9 to TRBJ2-7; D is undetermined. The CDR3 contains 12 residues. Germline CDR1 reads MNHGY; CDR2 reads SVAAGI. The V and J ends lost 3 bases and 5 bases respectively, with 8 bases between them. The CDR3 coding sequence is TGTGCCAGCAGTTACTCGAATAACGAGCAGTACTTC. Protein: CASSYSNNEQYF.

On this clonotype: This likely came from a read error, as a far larger clone is one base away. This sequence joins TRBV6-8 and TRBJ1-2, with no clear D. CDR1 and CDR2 (germline): MNHGY, SAAAGT. The V end lost 5 bases, the J end lost 5 bases, and 6 bases lay between the germline ends. This CDR3 comprises 11 residues. CDR3 protein: CASSLGYGYTF. DNA of the CDR3: TGTGCCAGCAGTCTGGGGTATGGCTACACCTTC.

This clonotype was observed at least ten times. The chain has TRBV2 and TRBJ1-3; D not certain. The CDR3 length is 15 residues. CDR1 and CDR2 (germline): SNHLY, FYNNEI. The germline V and J ends were trimmed by 1 base and 0 bases, with 7 bases remaining between them. The CDR3: CASSEERASGNTIYF. CDR3 DNA: TGTGCCAGCAGTGAAGAGAGGGCCTCTGGAAACACCATATATTTT.

This clonotype has a single count. The genes are TRBV28 and TRBJ1-2; tentative D call: TRBD1 (6 bases). Per germline, CDR1 MDHEN and CDR2 SYDVKM. The germline V and J ends were trimmed by 10 bases and 9 bases, with 21 bases remaining between them. CDR3 length: 13 amino acids. CDR3 amino acids: CANRRQVFDRYTF. The CDR3 nucleotides read TGTGCCAACAGACGACAGGTTTTTGATCGCTACACCTTC.

Note on this clonotype: The junction departs from germline at one end; a sequencing error may be responsible. The CDR3 protein is CASRDRGLWPNEILFF. The CDR3 nucleotides read TGTGCCAGCCGGGACAGGGGGCTATGGCCTAATGAAATACTGTTTTTT. The rearrangement links TRBV6-1 to TRBJ1-4; 12 bases map to TRBD1. Germline V gene sequence: CDR1 MNHNS, CDR2 SASEGT. The CDR3 contains 16 residues.

The chain recombines TRBV10-1 with TRBJ2-1; D is perhaps TRBD2 (5 bases). V dropped 8 bases and J dropped 6 bases, with 23 bases sitting between them. There are 16 residues in the CDR3. The germline V gene encodes CDR1 WNHNN and CDR2 SYGVQD (reference sequence). CDR3: CASSTSGTPRGNEQFF. In nucleotides, the CDR3 is TGCGCCAGCTCCACCTCAGGAACCCCTCGGGGCAATGAGCAGTTCTTC.

Points on this clonotype: A far more abundant clone sits one base away, making this likely a read error. The chain recombines TRBV7-3 with TRBJ2-3; D is possibly TRBD2 (6 bases). The CDR3 is made up of 16 amino acids. From germline, CDR1 is SGHTA and CDR2 FQGTGA. Trimming stripped 4 bases from V and 3 bases from J, with 17 bases between. CDR3 sequence (DNA): TGTGCCAGCAGCTGGACGGGACTGGGGAGTACAGATACGCAGTATTTT. This sequence encodes CASSWTGLGSTDTQYF. The full variable domain, completed using reference TRBV7-3 and TRBJ2-3, is GAGVSQTPSNKVTEKGKYVELRCDPISGHTALYWYRQSLGQGPEFLIYFQGTGAADDSGLPNDRFFAVRPEGSVSTLKIQRTERGDSAVYLCASSWTGLGSTDTQYFGPGTRLTVL.

This clonotype has at least ten counts. V usage is TRBV5-5 and J usage is TRBJ2-7; TRBD2 matches at 10 bases. Germline loops: CDR1 SGHKS, CDR2 YYEKEE (reference sequence). CDR3 length: 14 residues. J gave up 0 bases and V 4 bases, and 1 base lay outside the gene matches. In nucleotides, the CDR3 is TGTGCCAGCAGCATAGCGGGAGGCTCCTACGAGCAGTACTTC. This sequence encodes CASSIAGGSYEQYF.

The CDR3 DNA reads TGTGCCAGCAGCAACTCCGGGACGCAAGGAAGCTACACCTTC. This codes for CASSNSGTQGSYTF. The V gene is TRBV11-2, the J gene TRBJ1-2; tentative D call: TRBD1 (5 bases). V was cut by 5 bases and J by 9 bases, with 19 bases left in between. The germline V gene has CDR1 SGHAT and CDR2 FQNNGV. This CDR3 contains 14 residues.

J is TRBJ2-3 and V is TRBV3-1, with a weak D call TRBD2 (5 bases). V lost 1 base and J lost 0, with 11 bases in between. This CDR3 has 16 residues. Germline CDR1 and CDR2: LGHDT and YNNKEL (reference sequence). The CDR3 loop reads CASSQVRAGSTDTQYF. The CDR3 nucleotides are TGTGCCAGCAGCCAAGTTCGGGCGGGTAGCACAGATACGCAGTATTTT.

This clonotype appeared many times. The chain employs TRBV19 and TRBJ1-4; 8 bases match TRBD1. Germline CDR1 LNHDA, CDR2 SQIVND (reference sequence). There are 14 residues in the CDR3. V trimming: 5 bases; J trimming: 3 bases; junction bases outside the gene matches: 2. The CDR3 DNA follows: TGTGCCAGTAGTTTCAGGGGGCCTAATGAAAAACTGTTTTTT. Translated: CASSFRGPNEKLFF. Looking up the rest from reference TRBV19 and TRBJ1-4 gives the full variable domain: DGGITQSPKYLFRKEGQNVTLSCEQNLNHDAMYWYRQDPGQGLRLIYYSQIVNDFQKGDIAEGYSVSREKKESFPLTVTSAQKNPTAFYLCASSFRGPNEKLFFGSGTQLSVL.

This clonotype was observed many times. This chain joins TRBV7-9 and TRBJ2-5; D is unclear. The CDR3 contains 13 residues. From germline, CDR1 is SEHNR and CDR2 FQNEAQ (reference sequence). V gave up 1 base and J gave up 3 bases, with 6 bases separating them. CDR3 sequence reads: CASSLVDKETQYF. The CDR3, as DNA: TGTGCCAGCAGCTTAGTAGACAAAGAGACCCAGTACTTC.

V and J are TRBV28 and TRBJ2-7, with 7 bases aligning to TRBD1. Trimming took 2 bases from V and 4 from J; bases not matched to a gene: 14. CDR1 is MDHEN and CDR2 is SYDVKM in the germline V gene. The CDR3 contains 17 residues. CDR3 loop: CASSLLGRLAGGYEQYF. CDR3 sequence (DNA): TGTGCCAGCAGTTTACTAGGTCGGTTGGCAGGGGGTTACGAGCAGTACTTC.

In this sample, this clonotype is medium-sized (0.01 to 0.1%). The gene calls are TRBV5-1 and TRBJ2-1; the D call may be TRBD1 or TRBD2 (5 bases each). Germline V gives CDR1 SGHRS, CDR2 YFSETQ. The V end lost 4 bases, the J end lost 7 bases, and 12 bases lay between the germline ends. CDR3 size: 13 residues. The CDR3 DNA is TGCGCCAGCAGCCTGGGGGTTGGGAATGAGCAGTTCTTC. Its translation: CASSLGVGNEQFF. Variable domain in full (rest from reference TRBV5-1 and TRBJ2-1): KAGVTQTPRYLIKTRGQQVTLSCSPISGHRSVSWYQQTPGQGLQFLFEYFSETQRNKGNFPGRFSGRQFSNSRSEMNVSTLELGDSALYLCASSLGVGNEQFFGPGTRLTVL.

This clonotype is medium-sized in the sample. The chain is built from TRBV11-2 and TRBJ2-7; 9 nucleotides line up with TRBD1. With V trimmed by 10 bases and J by 2 bases, 12 bases remained unmatched. Germline CDR1 SGHAT, CDR2 FQNNGV. This CDR3 contains 15 residues. The CDR3 DNA reads TGTGCCACCAGAGGGGATACAGGGGGCCCCTACGAGCAGTACTTC. Its translation: CATRGDTGGPYEQYF.

The sample holds many counts of this clonotype. The chain links TRBV3-1 to TRBJ1-5; D is unresolved. Trimming shortened V by 1 base and J by 0 bases, and 7 bases separated the two germline ends. The CDR3 has 15 amino acids. Germline loops: CDR1 LGHDT, CDR2 YNNKEL (reference sequence). The CDR3 bases are TGTGCCAGCAGCCAAGGGCCCAATAGCAATCAGCCCCAGCATTTT. Translating it yields CASSQGPNSNQPQHF.

For this clonotype: A far larger clone differs by one base, so this is likely a read error. V usage is TRBV6-9 and J usage is TRBJ1-2; the D is unclear. The CDR3 is 15 amino acids. CDR1 and CDR2 (germline): MNHGY, SVAAGI. V was trimmed by 1 base and J by 3 bases, leaving 12 bases between them. The CDR3 nucleotides are TGTGCCAGCAGTTATTATCCTTTCGGGGACTATGGCTACACCTTC. Its protein is CASSYYPFGDYGYTF.

This clonotype appeared many times. The gene calls are TRBV5-1 and TRBJ1-2; D ambiguous. Germline CDR1 and CDR2: SGHRS and YFSETQ. This CDR3 is 13 amino acids long. Trimming left V 4 bases short and J 8 bases short, with 15 bases between. The CDR3 DNA reads TGCGCCAGCAGCAATCCGGGAGGCCCGGGCTACACCTTC. Its translation: CASSNPGGPGYTF.